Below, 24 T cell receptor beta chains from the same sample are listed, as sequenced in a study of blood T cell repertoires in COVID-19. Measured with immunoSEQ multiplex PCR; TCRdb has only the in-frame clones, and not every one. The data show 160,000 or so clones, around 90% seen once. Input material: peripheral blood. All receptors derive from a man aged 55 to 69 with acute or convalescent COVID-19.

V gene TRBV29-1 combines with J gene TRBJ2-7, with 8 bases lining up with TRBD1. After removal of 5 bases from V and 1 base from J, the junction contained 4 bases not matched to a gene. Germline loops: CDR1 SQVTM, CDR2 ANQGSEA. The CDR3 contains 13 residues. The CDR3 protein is CSVLGQGSYEQYF. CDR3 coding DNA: TGCAGCGTTCTAGGACAGGGATCCTACGAGCAGTACTTC.

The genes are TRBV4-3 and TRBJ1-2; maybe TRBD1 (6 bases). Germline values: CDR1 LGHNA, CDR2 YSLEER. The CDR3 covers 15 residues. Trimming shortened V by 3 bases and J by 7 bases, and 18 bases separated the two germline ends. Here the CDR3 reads CASSHPPDGRGGYTF. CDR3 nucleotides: TGCGCCAGCAGCCACCCACCGGACGGCAGGGGTGGCTACACCTTC.

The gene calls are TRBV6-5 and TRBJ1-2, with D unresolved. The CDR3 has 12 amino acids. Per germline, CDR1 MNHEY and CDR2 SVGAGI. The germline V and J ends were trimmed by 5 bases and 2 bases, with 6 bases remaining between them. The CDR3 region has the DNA TGTGCCAGCAGTCACCGGAACTATGGCTACACCTTC. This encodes CASSHRNYGYTF.

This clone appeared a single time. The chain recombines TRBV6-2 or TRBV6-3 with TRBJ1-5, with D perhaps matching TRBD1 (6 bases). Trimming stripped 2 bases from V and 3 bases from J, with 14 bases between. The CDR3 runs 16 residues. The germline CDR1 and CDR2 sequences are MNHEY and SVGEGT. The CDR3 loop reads CASSYSSGVNNQPQHF. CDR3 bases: TGTGCCAGCAGTTACAGTTCAGGGGTAAACAATCAGCCCCAGCATTTT.

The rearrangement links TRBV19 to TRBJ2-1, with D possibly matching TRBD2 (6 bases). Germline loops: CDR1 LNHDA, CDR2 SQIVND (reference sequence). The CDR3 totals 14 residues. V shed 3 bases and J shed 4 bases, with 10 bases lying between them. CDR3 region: CASSILGLYNEQFF. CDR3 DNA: TGTGCCAGTAGTATTTTGGGACTTTACAATGAGCAGTTCTTC.

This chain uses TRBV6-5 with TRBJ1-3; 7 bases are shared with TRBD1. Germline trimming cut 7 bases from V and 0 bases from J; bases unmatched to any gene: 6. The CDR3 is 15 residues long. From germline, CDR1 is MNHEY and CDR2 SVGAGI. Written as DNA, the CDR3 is TGTGCCAGCATCTCGACAGGGAGCTCTGGAAACACCATATATTTT. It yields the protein CASISTGSSGNTIYF.

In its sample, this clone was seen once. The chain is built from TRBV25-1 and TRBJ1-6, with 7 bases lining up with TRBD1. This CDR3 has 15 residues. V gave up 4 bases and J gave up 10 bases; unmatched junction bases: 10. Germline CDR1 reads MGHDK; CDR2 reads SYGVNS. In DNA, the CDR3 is TGTGCCAGCAGTGTGACTACAGGGGTGGCATCACCCCTCCACTTT. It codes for CASSVTTGVASPLHF.

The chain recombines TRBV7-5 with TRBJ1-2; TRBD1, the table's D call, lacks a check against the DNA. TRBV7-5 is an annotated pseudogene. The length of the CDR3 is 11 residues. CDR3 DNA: TGTGCCAGAAGCTTAAAAGGACAGCGTTCCTTC. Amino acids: CARSLKGQRSF.

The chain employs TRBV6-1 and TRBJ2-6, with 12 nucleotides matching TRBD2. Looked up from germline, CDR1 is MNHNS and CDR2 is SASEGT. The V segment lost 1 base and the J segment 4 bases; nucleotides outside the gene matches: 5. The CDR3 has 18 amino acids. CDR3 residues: CASSEVGLAGYGANVLTF. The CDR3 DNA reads TGTGCCAGCAGTGAAGTCGGACTAGCGGGGTACGGGGCCAACGTCCTGACTTTC.

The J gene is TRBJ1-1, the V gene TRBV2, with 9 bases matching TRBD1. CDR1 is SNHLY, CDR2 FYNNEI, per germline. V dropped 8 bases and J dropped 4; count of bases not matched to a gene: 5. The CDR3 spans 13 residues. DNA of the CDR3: TGTGCCAGCGCGCGACAGGGGGTCACTGAAGCTTTCTTT. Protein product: CASARQGVTEAFF.

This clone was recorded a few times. The CDR3 DNA follows: TGTGCCTGGAGTTTCCAGTCAGGGTCCATAAACTATGGCTACACCTTC. This gives the protein CAWSFQSGSINYGYTF. The chain combines TRBV30 with TRBJ1-2; D perhaps matches TRBD1 (5 bases). The CDR3 extends over 16 amino acids. Deletions cut 2 bases from V and 2 bases from J, with 18 bases between. CDR1 GTSNPN and CDR2 SVGIG come from the germline V gene (reference sequence).

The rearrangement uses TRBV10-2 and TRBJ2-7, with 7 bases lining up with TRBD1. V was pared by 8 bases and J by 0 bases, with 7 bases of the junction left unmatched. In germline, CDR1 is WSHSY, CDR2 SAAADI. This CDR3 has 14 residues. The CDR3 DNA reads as TGCGCCAGCGGGGACAGCCAGAGCTCCTACGAGCAGTACTTC. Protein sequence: CASGDSQSSYEQYF.

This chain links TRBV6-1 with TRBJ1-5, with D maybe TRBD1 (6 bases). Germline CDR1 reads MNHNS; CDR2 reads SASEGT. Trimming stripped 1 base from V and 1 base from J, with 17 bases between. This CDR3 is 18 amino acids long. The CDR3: CASSEVGRGGSSNQPQHF. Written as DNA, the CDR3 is TGTGCCAGCAGTGAAGTTGGAAGGGGGGGATCGAGCAATCAGCCCCAGCATTTT.

The CDR3 DNA follows: TGTGCCAGCAGCTTAGGGCAGTTCTATGGCTACACCTTC. Its protein product is CASSLGQFYGYTF. The chain has TRBV13 and TRBJ1-2; unclear D gene. This CDR3 is built from 13 residues. From germline, CDR1 is PRHDT and CDR2 FYEKMQ (reference sequence). Trimming removed 0 bases from V and 4 bases from J, with 6 bases in between.

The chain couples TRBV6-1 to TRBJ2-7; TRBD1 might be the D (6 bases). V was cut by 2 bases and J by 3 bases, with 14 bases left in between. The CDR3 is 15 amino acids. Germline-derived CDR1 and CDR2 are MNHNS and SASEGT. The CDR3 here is CASSEFNGGHYEQYF. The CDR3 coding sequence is TGTGCCAGCAGTGAATTTAATGGGGGACACTACGAGCAGTACTTC.

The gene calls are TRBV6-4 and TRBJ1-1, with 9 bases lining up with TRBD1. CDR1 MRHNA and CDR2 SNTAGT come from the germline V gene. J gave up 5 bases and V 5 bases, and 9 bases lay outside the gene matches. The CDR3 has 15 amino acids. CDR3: CASSPDRGRGTEAFF. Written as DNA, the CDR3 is TGTGCCAGCAGTCCGGACAGGGGCCGCGGGACTGAAGCTTTCTTT.

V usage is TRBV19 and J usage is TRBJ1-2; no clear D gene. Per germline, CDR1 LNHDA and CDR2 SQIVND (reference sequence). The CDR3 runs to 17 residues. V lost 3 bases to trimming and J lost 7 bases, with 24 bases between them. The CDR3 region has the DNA TGTGCCAGTAGTATCAAGAGGTCCCCGGCCATAGAACGTGGCTACACCTTC. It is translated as CASSIKRSPAIERGYTF.

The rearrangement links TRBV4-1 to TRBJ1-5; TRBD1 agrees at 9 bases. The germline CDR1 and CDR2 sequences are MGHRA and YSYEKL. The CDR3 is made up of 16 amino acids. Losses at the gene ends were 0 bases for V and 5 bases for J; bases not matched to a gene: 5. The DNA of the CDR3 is TGCGCCAGCAGCCAAGATCCCGGGACAGGGTATCAGCCCCAGCATTTT. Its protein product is CASSQDPGTGYQPQHF.

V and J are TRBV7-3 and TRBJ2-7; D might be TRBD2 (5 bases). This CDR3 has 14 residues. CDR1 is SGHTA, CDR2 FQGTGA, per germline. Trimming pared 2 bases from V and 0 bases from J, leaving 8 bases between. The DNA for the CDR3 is TGTGCCAGCAGCTTAGGAGGCGGCTCCTACGAGCAGTACTTC. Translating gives CASSLGGGSYEQYF.

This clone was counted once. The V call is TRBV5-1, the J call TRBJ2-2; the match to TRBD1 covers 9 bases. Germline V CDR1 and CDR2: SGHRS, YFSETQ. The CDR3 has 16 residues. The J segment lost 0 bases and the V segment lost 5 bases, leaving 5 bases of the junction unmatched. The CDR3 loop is CASRGRDRANTGELFF. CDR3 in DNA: TGCGCCAGCAGAGGACGGGACAGGGCGAACACCGGGGAGCTGTTTTTT.

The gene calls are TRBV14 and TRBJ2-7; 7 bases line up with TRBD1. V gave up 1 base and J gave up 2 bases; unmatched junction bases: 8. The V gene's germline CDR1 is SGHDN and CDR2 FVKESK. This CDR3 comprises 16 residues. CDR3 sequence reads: CASSQGPGQRTYEQYF. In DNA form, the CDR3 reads TGTGCCAGCAGCCAAGGTCCGGGACAGCGAACCTACGAGCAGTACTTC.

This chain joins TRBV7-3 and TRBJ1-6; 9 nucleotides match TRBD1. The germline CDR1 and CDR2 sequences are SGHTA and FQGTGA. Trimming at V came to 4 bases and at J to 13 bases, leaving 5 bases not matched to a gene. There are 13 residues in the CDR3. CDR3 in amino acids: CASSSGTGPPLHF. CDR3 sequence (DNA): TGTGCCAGCAGCTCCGGGACAGGGCCGCCCCTCCACTTT.

CDR3 nucleotides: TGCGCCAGCAGTGGTGGTGTCTGGAGGAACACCGGGGAGCTGTTTTTT. Its protein is CASSGGVWRNTGELFF. J is TRBJ2-2 and V is TRBV10-2; the D is unclear. This CDR3 comprises 16 residues. V lost 4 bases and J lost 1, with 13 bases in between. The V gene's germline CDR1 is WSHSY and CDR2 SAAADI.

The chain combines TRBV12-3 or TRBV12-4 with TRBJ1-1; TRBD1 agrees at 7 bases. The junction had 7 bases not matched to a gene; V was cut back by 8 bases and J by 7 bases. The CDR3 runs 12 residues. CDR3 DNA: TGTGCCAGCGGGGGACAGCCGAATGAAGCTTTCTTT. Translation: CASGGQPNEAFF.